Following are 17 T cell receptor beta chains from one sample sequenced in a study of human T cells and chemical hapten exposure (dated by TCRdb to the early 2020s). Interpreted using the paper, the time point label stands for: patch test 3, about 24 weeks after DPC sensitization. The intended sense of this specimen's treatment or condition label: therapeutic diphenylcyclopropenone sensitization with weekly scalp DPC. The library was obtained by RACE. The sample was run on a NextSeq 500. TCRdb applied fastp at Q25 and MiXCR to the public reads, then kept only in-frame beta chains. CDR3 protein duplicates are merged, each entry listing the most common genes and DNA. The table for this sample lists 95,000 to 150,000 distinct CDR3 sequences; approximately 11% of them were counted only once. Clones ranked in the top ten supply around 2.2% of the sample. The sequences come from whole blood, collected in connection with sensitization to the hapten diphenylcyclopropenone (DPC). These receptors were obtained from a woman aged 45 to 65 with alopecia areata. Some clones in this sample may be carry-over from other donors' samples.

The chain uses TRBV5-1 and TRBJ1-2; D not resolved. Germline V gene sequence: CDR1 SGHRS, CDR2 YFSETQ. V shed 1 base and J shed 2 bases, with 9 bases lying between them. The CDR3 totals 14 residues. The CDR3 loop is CASSLSEANYGYTF. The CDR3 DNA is TGCGCCAGCAGCTTGAGCGAGGCCAACTATGGCTACACCTTC.

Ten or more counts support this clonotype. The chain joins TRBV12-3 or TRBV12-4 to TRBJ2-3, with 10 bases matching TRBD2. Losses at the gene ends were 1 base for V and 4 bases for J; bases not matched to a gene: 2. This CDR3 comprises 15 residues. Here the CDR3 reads CASSLGAGGPDTQYF. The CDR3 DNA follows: TGTGCCAGCAGTTTAGGAGCGGGAGGGCCAGATACGCAGTATTTT.

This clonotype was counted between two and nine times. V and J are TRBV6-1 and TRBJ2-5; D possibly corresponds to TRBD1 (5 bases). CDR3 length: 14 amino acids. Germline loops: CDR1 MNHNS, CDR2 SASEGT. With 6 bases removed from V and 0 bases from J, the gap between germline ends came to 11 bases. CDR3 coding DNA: TGTGCCAGCAGGTCGGACACCTACCAAGAGACCCAGTACTTC. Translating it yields CASRSDTYQETQYF.

CDR3 sequence (DNA): TGTGCCAGCAGTTACAGGGGGAATCAGCCCCAGCATTTT. Protein product: CASSYRGNQPQHF. The V gene is TRBV6-2 or TRBV6-3, the J gene TRBJ1-5; tentative D call: TRBD1 (6 bases). The CDR3 is 13 amino acids. V was trimmed by 2 bases and J by 4 bases, leaving 6 bases between them. Germline CDR1 MNHEY, CDR2 SVGEGT.

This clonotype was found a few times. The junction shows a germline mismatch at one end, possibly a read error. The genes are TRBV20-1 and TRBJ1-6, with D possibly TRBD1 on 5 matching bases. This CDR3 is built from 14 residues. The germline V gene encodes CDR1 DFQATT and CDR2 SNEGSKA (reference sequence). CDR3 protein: CSARDRAGNSLLHF. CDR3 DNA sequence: TGCAGTGCTAGAGACAGGGCTGGAAATTCACTCCTCCACTTT.

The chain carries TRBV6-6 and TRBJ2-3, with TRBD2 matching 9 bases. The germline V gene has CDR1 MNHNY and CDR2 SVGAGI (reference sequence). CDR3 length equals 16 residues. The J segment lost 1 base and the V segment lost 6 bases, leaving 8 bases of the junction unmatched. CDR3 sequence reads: CASSFLTSGGTDTQYF. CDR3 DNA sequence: TGTGCCAGCAGCTTTCTGACTAGCGGAGGCACAGATACGCAGTATTTT.

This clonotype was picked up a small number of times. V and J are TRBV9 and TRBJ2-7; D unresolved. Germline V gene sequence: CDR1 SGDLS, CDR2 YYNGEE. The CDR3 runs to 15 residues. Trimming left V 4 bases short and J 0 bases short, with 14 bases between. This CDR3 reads CASSPSPASSYEQYF. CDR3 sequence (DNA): TGTGCCAGCAGCCCATCCCCCGCGAGCTCCTACGAGCAGTACTTC.

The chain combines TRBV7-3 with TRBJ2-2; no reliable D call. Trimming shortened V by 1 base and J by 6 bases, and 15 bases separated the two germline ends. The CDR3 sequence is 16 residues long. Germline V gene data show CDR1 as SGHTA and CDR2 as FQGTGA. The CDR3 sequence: CASSLITWPDSGELFF. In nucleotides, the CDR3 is TGTGCCAGCAGCTTAATAACCTGGCCTGACTCCGGGGAGCTGTTTTTT.

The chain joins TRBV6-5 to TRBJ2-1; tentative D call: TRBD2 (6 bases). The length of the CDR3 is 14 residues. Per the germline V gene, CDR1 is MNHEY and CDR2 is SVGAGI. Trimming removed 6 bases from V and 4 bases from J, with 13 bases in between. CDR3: CASSRAGGYNEQFF. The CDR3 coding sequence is TGTGCCAGCAGCCGAGCCGGGGGTTACAATGAGCAGTTCTTC.

CDR3 in amino acids: CASSSTGTGGYEQYF. For the CDR3, the DNA is TGTGCCAGCAGTTCCACCGGGACAGGGGGATACGAGCAGTACTTC. The rearrangement joins TRBV12-3 or TRBV12-4 to TRBJ2-7; 11 positions agree with TRBD1. Losses at the gene ends were 4 bases for V and 4 bases for J; bases not matched to a gene: 6. CDR3 size: 15 residues.

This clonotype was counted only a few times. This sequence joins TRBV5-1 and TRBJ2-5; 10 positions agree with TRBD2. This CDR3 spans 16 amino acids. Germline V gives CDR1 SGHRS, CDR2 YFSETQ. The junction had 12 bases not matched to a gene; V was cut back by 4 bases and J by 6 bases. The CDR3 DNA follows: TGCGCCAGCAGCATCCTAGCGGGGGCCTCAGCAAAGACCCAGTACTTC. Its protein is CASSILAGASAKTQYF.

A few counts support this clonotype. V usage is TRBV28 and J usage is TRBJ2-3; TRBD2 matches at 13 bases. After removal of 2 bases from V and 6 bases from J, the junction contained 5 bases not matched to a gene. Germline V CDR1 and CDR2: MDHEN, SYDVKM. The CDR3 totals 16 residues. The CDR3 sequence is CASSLTSGRADDTQYF. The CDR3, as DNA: TGTGCCAGCAGTTTAACTAGCGGGAGGGCCGACGATACGCAGTATTTT.

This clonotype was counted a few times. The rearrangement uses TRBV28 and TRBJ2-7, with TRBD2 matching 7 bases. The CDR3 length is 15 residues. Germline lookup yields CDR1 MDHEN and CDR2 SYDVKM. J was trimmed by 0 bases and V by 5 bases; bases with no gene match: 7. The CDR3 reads CASSVGEGSSYEQYF. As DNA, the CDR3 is TGTGCCAGCAGTGTGGGGGAGGGCAGCTCCTACGAGCAGTACTTC.

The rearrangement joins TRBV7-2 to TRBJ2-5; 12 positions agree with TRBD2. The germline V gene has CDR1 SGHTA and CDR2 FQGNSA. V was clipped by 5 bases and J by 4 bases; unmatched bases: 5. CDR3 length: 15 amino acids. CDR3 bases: TGTGCCAGCAGCGCACCGGGACTAGCGGGAGAGACCCAGTACTTC. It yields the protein CASSAPGLAGETQYF.

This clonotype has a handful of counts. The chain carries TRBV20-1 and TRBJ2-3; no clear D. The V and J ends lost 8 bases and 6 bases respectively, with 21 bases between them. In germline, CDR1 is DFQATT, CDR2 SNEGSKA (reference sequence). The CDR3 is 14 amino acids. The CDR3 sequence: CSSIWSQRRDTQYF. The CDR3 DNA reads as TGCAGTTCTATTTGGAGCCAGCGCCGGGATACGCAGTATTTT.

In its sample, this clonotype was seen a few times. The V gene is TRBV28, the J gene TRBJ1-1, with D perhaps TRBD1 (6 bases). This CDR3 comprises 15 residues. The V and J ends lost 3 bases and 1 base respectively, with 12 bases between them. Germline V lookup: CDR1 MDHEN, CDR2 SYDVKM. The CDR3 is CASSFSGTPNTEAFF. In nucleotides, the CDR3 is TGTGCCAGCAGTTTCTCCGGGACACCGAACACTGAAGCTTTCTTT.

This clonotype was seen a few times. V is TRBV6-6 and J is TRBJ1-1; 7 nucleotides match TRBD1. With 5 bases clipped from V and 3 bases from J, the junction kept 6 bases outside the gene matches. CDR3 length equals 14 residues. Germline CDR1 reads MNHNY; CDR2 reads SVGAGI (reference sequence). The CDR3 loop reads CASSTTTGDTEAFF. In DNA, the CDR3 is TGTGCCAGCAGTACAACAACAGGGGACACTGAAGCTTTCTTT.